In its sample, the clone carrying this T cell receptor beta chain was seen once. The data derive from a study of shared T cell receptors in the human thymus. Unmatched junction bases numbered 5, after V lost 0 bases and J lost 5 bases. The CDR3 has 16 residues. CDR1 is SEHNR and CDR2 is FQNEAQ in the germline V gene (reference sequence). The assay was immunoSEQ multiplex PCR, and TCRdb's table has in-frame clones only and misses some. This repertoire shows hundreds of thousands of clones, around 87% found once; its top ten account for approximately 0.0097%. This sample also belongs to another study, concerning human thymus T cells. From that second work: It was healthy Finnish infants having corrective surgery for congenital heart defects who were the donors. Thymus tissue was removed during corrective cardiac surgery. Blood and thymic repertoires both appeared biased in V and J gene usage. Related research examined unrelated individuals and reported that their thymic repertoires overlapped highly.

The chain links TRBV7-9 to TRBJ2-7; 12 bases map to TRBD2. The sample was thymocytes. The receptor's source is a boy under two years old with a congenital heart defect. CDR3 nucleotide sequence: TGTGCCAGCAGCTTAGCCCTAGCGGGGGGGCCCAACGAGCAGTACTTC. The encoded protein is CASSLALAGGPNEQYF.